Listed below are T cell receptor beta chains from one sample, sequenced in a study of radiotherapy plus CTLA-4 blockade in lung cancer. Generated by immunoSEQ multiplex PCR, the TCRdb table keeps only in-frame clones and is missing some. The sample comprises about 67,000 clones, around 77% of which are singletons, and roughly 15% rests with the top ten. Sequences were derived from peripheral blood, sampled from a patient treated with radiotherapy plus ipilimumab. The source of these receptors is a human donor with non-small cell lung cancer whose response to radiotherapy plus ipilimumab could not be evaluated. Some clones in this sample may be carry-over from other donors' samples. The conserved cysteine and the conserved F or W are not part of the CDR3 here. The order of the fields is V gene, CDR3 protein.

TRBV4-1 | ASSQEGQVHQPQH
TRBV2 | ASTGDTNTGELF
TRBV6-5 | ASIDRGSNYGYT
TRBV2 | ASSRDRGGTGELF
TRBV11-1 | ASSPPDSSGANVLT
TRBV6-1 | ASGGDRPQH
TRBV5-4 | ASSRQGANTEAF
TRBV23-1 | ASGEREGRGYT
TRBV5-6 | ASTKAKGAVWGAYEQY
TRBV4-1 | ASSRALTGSNSPLH
TRBV6-5 | ASSYAGQGKEKLF
TRBV4-1 | ASSQALIETDTQY
TRBV4-1 | ASSQVLLAPASSYEQY
TRBV6-5 | ASSYEFGVTYEQY
TRBV4-2 | ASSQTGTGGAYEQY
TRBV5-1 | ASRVTTVNYGYT
TRBV18 | ASSPSGRENTEAF
TRBV9 | ASSVSTGWRDTEAF
TRBV18 | ASYGEEESNEKLF
TRBV6-5 | ASSYSSRDGYT
TRBV5-4 | ASSGGLAGISYEQY
TRBV14 | ASSQGGNYGYT
TRBV15 | ATSRGPSWGRETQY
TRBV2 | ASSPGLAGGFGTDTQY
TRBV9 | ASSQDSGGAYEQY
TRBV4-1 | ASSQDTSGIVNEQF
TRBV28 | ASSLGRGARQETQY
TRBV6-1 | ASSEGSTGRVGAEAF
TRBV18 | ASSPGTGDQGYGYT
TRBV6-5 | ASSYPGGANTGELF
TRBV9 | ASSVSQDTEAF
TRBV11-2 | ASSLRAGYEQY
TRBV7-9 | ASSLGTGWNQPQH
TRBV28 | ASSLSGGQVSPLH
TRBV9 | ASSAPDRGVGEQY
TRBV6-6 | ASSYGGGDYGYT
TRBV2 | ASRDRDFSNEQF
TRBV27 | ASSLSQQPAGSGDHNEQF
TRBV4-2 | ASSQGGTPYNEQF
TRBV27 | ASKRWAGPGLNTEAF
TRBV7-2 | ASSLGGASY
TRBV2 | ASTGTEYNEQF
TRBV11-2 | ASSQLAGGFNEQF
TRBV30 | AWTSGTPNYGYT
TRBV20-1 | SARDRREAF
TRBV4-1 | ASSQDMTGSGDEQY
TRBV21-1 | ASSTYRDFVSPLH
TRBV11-1 | ASSLELGQGGTEAF
TRBV13 | ASSLGLLYRSYGYT
TRBV4-3 | ASSQETGAIGGYT
TRBV27 | ASSDRGGMETQY
TRBV9 | ASSFGTDANTEAF
TRBV6-6 | ASSYLRENTEAF
TRBV6-6 | ASSYSGTTGGTQY